The 8 T cell receptor beta chains below were found in one sample sequenced in a study of long-term antiretroviral therapy in people with HIV. A v3.0 immunoSEQ assay was performed at survey level. This table comes from immunoSEQ multiplex PCR, and its TCRdb copy is limited to in-frame clones, with some not included. In the table there are 40,000 to 45,000 clones, 90% to 95% of which are singletons. The sequences come from unsorted PBMCs, collected 3.7 years after starting antiretroviral therapy. These TCRs come from a woman aged 45-59 years with HIV.

The V gene is TRBV27, the J gene TRBJ1-5; D unresolved. The CDR3 loop spans 14 amino acids. V was shortened by 6 bases and J by 3 bases, with 12 bases between the two germline ends. Looked up from germline, CDR1 is MNHEY and CDR2 is SMNVEV (reference sequence). The CDR3 loop reads CASSPDRFNQPQHF. The CDR3 bases are TGTGCCAGCAGCCCAGACCGATTCAATCAGCCCCAGCATTTT.

This sequence joins TRBV19 and TRBJ2-6; TRBD1 aligns across 8 bases. V was pared by 5 bases and J by 5 bases, with 14 bases of the junction left unmatched. The germline V gene encodes CDR1 LNHDA and CDR2 SQIVND (reference sequence). This CDR3 has 18 residues. In DNA, the CDR3 is TGTGCCAGTAGTTCCTTCGGACAGGGTGGGGTTTGGGCCAACGTCCTGACTTTC. This codes for CASSSFGQGGVWANVLTF.

The V and J genes are TRBV6-1 and TRBJ1-1; tentatively, D is TRBD1 (5 bases). Trimming took off 3 bases at V and 1 base at J, with 9 bases between the two ends. The germline gives CDR1 MNHNS, CDR2 SASEGT. The CDR3 is 14 amino acids. Here the CDR3 reads CASSEPGRNTEAFF. The CDR3 DNA sequence: TGTGCCAGCAGTGAGCCGGGACGGAACACTGAAGCTTTCTTT.

V gene TRBV19 combines with J gene TRBJ1-5, with TRBD1 matching 7 bases. Per the germline V gene, CDR1 is LNHDA and CDR2 is SQIVND (reference sequence). This CDR3 region has 14 residues. The trim removed 10 bases at V and 0 bases at J, leaving 6 bases unmatched. The CDR3 DNA follows: TGTGCCACCGAGGACAGGTATAGCAATCAGCCCCAGCATTTT. Amino acid sequence: CATEDRYSNQPQHF.

The rearrangement uses TRBV5-4 and TRBJ2-7, with 7 nucleotides matching TRBD2. The CDR3 has 15 amino acids. In germline, CDR1 is SGHNT, CDR2 YYREEE (reference sequence). Trimming removed 4 bases from V and 3 bases from J; junction bases left unmatched: 10. This CDR3 reads CASSRPGLENYEQYF. CDR3 DNA sequence: TGTGCCAGCAGCCGACCAGGACTAGAGAACTACGAGCAGTACTTC.

V usage is TRBV7-8 and J usage is TRBJ2-3, with D hard to call. The germline V gene encodes CDR1 SGHVS and CDR2 FQNEAQ. Trimming pared 7 bases from V and 4 bases from J, leaving 15 bases between. This CDR3 contains 14 residues. This chain's CDR3 is CASKGPLTADTQYF. In DNA form, the CDR3 reads TGTGCCAGCAAAGGGCCTCTAACCGCAGATACGCAGTATTTT.

This clone appeared a single time. The chain combines TRBV6-5 with TRBJ1-1; a weak D match, TRBD1 (5 bases). CDR1 is MNHEY and CDR2 is SVGAGI in the germline V gene. CDR3 length: 15 residues. Trimming removed 5 bases at V and 0 bases at J, with 13 bases between. The CDR3 DNA reads as TGTGCCAGCAGTGGGGGAATGCCGGTGAACACTGAAGCTTTCTTT. Encoded protein: CASSGGMPVNTEAFF.

J is TRBJ2-5 and V is TRBV9; maybe TRBD1 (5 bases). V was shortened by 4 bases and J by 3 bases, with 19 bases between the two germline ends. Looked up from germline, CDR1 is SGDLS and CDR2 is YYNGEE. The length of the CDR3 is 16 residues. The chain's CDR3 is CASSPRASLFKETQYF. In DNA, the CDR3 is TGTGCCAGCAGCCCCAGGGCCTCATTATTTAAAGAGACCCAGTACTTC.